The 7 T cell receptor beta chains given below trace back to one sample, sequenced in a study of shared clonotypes between healthy human individuals. Here immunoSEQ multiplex PCR was the method, and the copy in TCRdb shows in-frame clones only, minus some. Of about 680,000 clones detected, 90% to 95% appear once; the ten largest clones hold roughly 24%. Terminally differentiated effector memory CD45RA+ cells were excluded by CCR7 positive selection of CD45RO-negative cells. What was sequenced was naive CD8+ T cells sorted from blood. The receptor source for this set is a man aged 25 to 40 in good health.

This chain connects TRBV19 to TRBJ2-7; the match to TRBD2 covers 10 bases. Germline CDR1 is LNHDA and CDR2 is SQIVND (reference sequence). Trimming removed 3 bases from V and 0 bases from J; junction bases left unmatched: 5. The CDR3 is 16 amino acids. The CDR3 reads CASSILRTSGSYEQYF. In nucleotides, the CDR3 is TGTGCCAGTAGTATCCTCCGGACTAGCGGCTCCTACGAGCAGTACTTC.

The chain links TRBV7-8 to TRBJ2-5; no clear D gene. The CDR3 has 15 residues. V lost 10 bases and J lost 8, with 26 bases in between. Germline CDR1 SGHVS, CDR2 FQNEAQ. CDR3 in DNA: TGTGCCATCCGACCGTCCGCCGGACCGAGCTTTACCCAGTACTTC. Amino acids: CAIRPSAGPSFTQYF.

The genes are TRBV20-1 and TRBJ2-7, with D perhaps assigned TRBD1 or TRBD2 (5 bases each). Germline CDR1 DFQATT, CDR2 SNEGSKA (reference sequence). The CDR3 runs 11 residues. V was cut by 5 bases and J by 0 bases, with 5 bases left in between. The CDR3: CSAGTSYEQYF. In DNA form, the CDR3 reads TGCAGTGCTGGGACCTCCTACGAGCAGTACTTC.

V usage is TRBV2 and J usage is TRBJ1-4, with D uncertain. The germline V gene has CDR1 SNHLY and CDR2 FYNNEI. The CDR3 length is 20 residues. Trimming took 0 bases from V and 2 from J, leaving 22 bases between them. The CDR3 sequence: CASSEAFYGQISSTNEKLFF. In DNA, the CDR3 is TGTGCCAGCAGTGAAGCGTTTTACGGGCAGATCTCATCCACTAATGAAAAACTGTTTTTT.

The chain uses TRBV27 and TRBJ1-2; D is possibly TRBD1 (5 bases). Germline lookup yields CDR1 MNHEY and CDR2 SMNVEV (reference sequence). The CDR3 spans 13 residues. Deletions cut 4 bases from V and 5 bases from J, with 11 bases between. CDR3 DNA: TGTGCCAGCAGTTCCTCAGGGTTGTATGGCTACACCTTC. Translation gives CASSSSGLYGYTF.

The chain combines TRBV28 with TRBJ2-5; no definite D call. Trimming stripped 3 bases from V and 1 base from J, with 6 bases between. The CDR3 has 13 residues. The germline V gene encodes CDR1 MDHEN and CDR2 SYDVKM. DNA for the CDR3: TGTGCCAGCAGTTTGATTTCCCAAGAGACCCAGTACTTC. As protein: CASSLISQETQYF. Using reference TRBV28 and TRBJ2-5 for the parts outside the CDR3, the full variable domain is DVKVTQSSRYLVKRTGEKVFLECVQDMDHENMFWYRQDPGLGLRLIYFSYDVKMKEKGDIPEGYSVSREKKERFSLILESASTNQTSMYLCASSLISQETQYFGPGTRLLVL.

A note on this clone: The junction departs from the called germline gene at one end, perhaps through a read error. The CDR3 sequence: CASSLGTGSEQYF. The CDR3 coding sequence is TGTGCTAGCAGCTTAGGGACAGGAAGCGAGCAGTACTTC. This chain connects TRBV7-7 to TRBJ2-7; 8 nucleotides agree with TRBD1. CDR3 size: 13 residues. CDR1 is SSHAT and CDR2 is FNYEAQ in the germline V gene (reference sequence).